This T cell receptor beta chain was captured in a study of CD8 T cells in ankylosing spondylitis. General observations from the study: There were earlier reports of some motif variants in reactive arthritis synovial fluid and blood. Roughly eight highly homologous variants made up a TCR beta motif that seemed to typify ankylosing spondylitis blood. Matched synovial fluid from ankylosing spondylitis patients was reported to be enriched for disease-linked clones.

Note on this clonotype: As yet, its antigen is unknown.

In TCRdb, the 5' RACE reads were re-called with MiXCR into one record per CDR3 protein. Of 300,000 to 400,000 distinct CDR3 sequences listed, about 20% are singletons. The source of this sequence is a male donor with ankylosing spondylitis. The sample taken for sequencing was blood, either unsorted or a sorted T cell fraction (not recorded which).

CDR3 nucleotides: TGTGCCAGCAGCTCCTGGGACGTTCCAGATACGCAGTATTTT. It codes for CASSSWDVPDTQYF. V gene TRBV7-8 combines with J gene TRBJ2-3; D is tentatively TRBD1 or TRBD2 (5 bases each). Looked up from germline, CDR1 is SGHVS and CDR2 is FQNEAQ. There are 14 residues in the CDR3. V shed 4 bases and J shed 4 bases, with 12 bases lying between them.